The 27 T cell receptor beta chains in this list originate from one sample, sequenced in a study of vaccination and CD4 T cells after COVID-19. An Oncomine TCR Beta short-read assay was used to sequence the DNA from cultured CD4+ T cells. TCRdb passed the PCR reads through MiXCR, listing each CDR3 protein once. The data hold about 21,000 distinct CDR3 sequences, with just over 60% observed a single time. Their cognate antigens are unknown. Treatment here: 10-day PBMC culture with coronavirus spike peptide pools or control peptides (ViraFEST assay). Sequences were obtained from CD4+ T cells from blood, cultured in vitro. The origin of the receptors is a human donor who had recovered from COVID-19.

The sample holds a few counts of this clonotype. The chain uses TRBV6-1 and TRBJ2-1; 8 nucleotides agree with TRBD2. Germline CDR1 MNHNS, CDR2 SASEGT. This CDR3 region has 15 residues. V was clipped by 6 bases and J by 5 bases; unmatched bases: 9. CDR3 nucleotide sequence: TGTGCCAGCAGAGTAGCGGGAATAGGCCACAATGAGCAGTTCTTC. Translation gives CASRVAGIGHNEQFF.

This clonotype has more than one count but fewer than ten. V is TRBV7-9 and J is TRBJ1-2; 12 bases are shared with TRBD1. Per the germline V gene, CDR1 is SEHNR and CDR2 is FQNEAQ (reference sequence). CDR3 length: 15 amino acids. V lost 6 bases to trimming and J lost 2 bases; unmatched junction nucleotides: 4. CDR3 DNA sequence: TGTGCCAGCAGAAGGGACAGGGGGCGAAACTATGGCTACACCTTC. Translating it yields CASRRDRGRNYGYTF.

This clonotype has just a few counts. The V gene is TRBV27, the J gene TRBJ2-1, with 9 bases lining up with TRBD2. The CDR3 runs to 19 residues. V dropped 5 bases and J dropped 2; count of bases not matched to a gene: 16. Germline CDR1 MNHEY, CDR2 SMNVEV (reference sequence). CDR3 region: CASSRRLAARRIPYNEQFF. DNA of the CDR3: TGTGCCAGCAGTCGTCGACTAGCGGCCAGGAGGATCCCCTACAATGAGCAGTTCTTC.

In this sample, this clonotype turned up a few times. The gene calls are TRBV7-6 and TRBJ2-5; no clear D gene. The V gene lost 2 bases and the J gene lost 5 bases, with 9 bases spanning the gap. Germline assignment: CDR1 SGHVS and CDR2 FNYEAQ. CDR3 length: 13 residues. The CDR3 sequence is CASSLIRDETQYF. DNA of the CDR3: TGTGCCAGCAGCTTAATTAGGGATGAGACCCAGTACTTC. The full variable domain, in which reference TRBV7-6 and TRBJ2-5 provide the parts outside the CDR3, is GAGVSQSPRYKVTKRGQDVALRCDPISGHVSLYWYRQALGQGPEFLTYFNYEAQQDKSGLPNDRFSAERPEGSISTLTIQRTEQRDSAMYRCASSLIRDETQYFGPGTRLLVL.

V usage is TRBV7-3 and J usage is TRBJ2-3, with 8 bases matching TRBD2. The CDR3 totals 16 residues. Trimming removed 5 bases from V and 4 bases from J; junction bases left unmatched: 11. The germline CDR1 and CDR2 sequences are SGHTA and FQGTGA. The CDR3 DNA follows: TGTGCCAGCAGCCCACTTCCAGCGGGAGATGCAGATACGCAGTATTTT. Its protein is CASSPLPAGDADTQYF.

This CDR3 is CAWSSYGTGGFLTF. CDR3 in DNA: TGTGCCTGGAGTTCATACGGGACAGGGGGCTTCCTGACTTTC. The chain recombines TRBV30 with TRBJ2-6; 12 bases fit TRBD1. V dropped 2 bases and J dropped 14; count of bases not matched to a gene: 7. Germline V lookup: CDR1 GTSNPN, CDR2 SVGIG (reference sequence). The CDR3 totals 14 residues.

This clonotype occurred once. The gene calls are TRBV29-1 and TRBJ2-7, with 8 bases aligning to TRBD1. The V gene's germline CDR1 is SQVTM and CDR2 ANQGSEA. V lost 5 bases and J lost 5; bases outside the gene matches: 8. The CDR3 extends over 13 amino acids. CDR3 in DNA: TGCAGCGTTCGTTCAGGACAGGGTAACGAGCAGTACTTC. Translation: CSVRSGQGNEQYF.

This clonotype was detected only a few times. V usage is TRBV12-3 or TRBV12-4 and J usage is TRBJ2-6, with TRBD1 matching 7 bases. This CDR3 is 14 amino acids long. The trim removed 4 bases at V and 12 bases at J, leaving 9 bases unmatched. DNA of the CDR3: TGTGCCAGCAGTTATACACAGGGGCCCAGCGTCCTGACTTTC. The encoded protein is CASSYTQGPSVLTF.

The V and J genes are TRBV20-1 and TRBJ1-2; D is unclear. Trimming shortened V by 2 bases and J by 4 bases, and 14 bases separated the two germline ends. Germline CDR1 DFQATT, CDR2 SNEGSKA (reference sequence). The CDR3 has 14 amino acids. In DNA form, the CDR3 reads TGCAGTGCTAGACCCCCGGGGAGGCTCTATGGCTACACCTTC. Residues: CSARPPGRLYGYTF.

By sample share, this clonotype is medium-sized. The rearrangement links TRBV12-3 or TRBV12-4 to TRBJ2-7, with 11 bases that match TRBD2. The V gene end was trimmed by 6 bases and the J gene end by 2 bases; junction bases not matched to a gene: 6. This CDR3 has 15 residues. The chain's CDR3 is CASSPGLAGAYEQYF. The CDR3 DNA sequence: TGTGCCAGCAGCCCTGGACTAGCGGGCGCCTACGAGCAGTACTTC.

In its sample, this clonotype was seen a few times. The chain recombines TRBV10-3 with TRBJ1-5; D remains ambiguous. Germline assignment: CDR1 ENHRY and CDR2 SYGVKD. The V gene lost 3 bases and the J gene lost 1 base, with 4 bases spanning the gap. The CDR3 sequence is 13 residues long. CDR3 amino acids: CAISEGSNQPQHF. CDR3 bases: TGTGCCATCAGTGAAGGGAGCAATCAGCCCCAGCATTTT.

The CDR3 loop is CAWRRGTGANQPQHF. CDR3 coding DNA: TGTGCCTGGAGACGCGGGACAGGGGCTAATCAGCCCCAGCATTTT. The chain uses TRBV30 and TRBJ1-5; 10 bases agree with TRBD1. The CDR3 totals 15 residues. Germline V gene lookup returns CDR1 GTSNPN and CDR2 SVGIG (reference sequence). J was trimmed by 4 bases and V by 3 bases; bases with no gene match: 6.

The rearrangement uses TRBV27 and TRBJ2-7; TRBD2 matches 12 bases. This CDR3 has 15 amino acids. Looked up from germline, CDR1 is MNHEY and CDR2 is SMNVEV (reference sequence). The J segment lost 5 bases and the V segment lost 5 bases, leaving 7 bases of the junction unmatched. The CDR3: CASSPTSGSSHEQYF. For the CDR3, the DNA is TGTGCCAGCAGTCCGACTAGCGGGAGCAGCCACGAGCAGTACTTC.

The V call is TRBV7-6, the J call TRBJ1-4, with D unclear. The V gene lost 3 bases and the J gene lost 0 bases, with 11 bases spanning the gap. The CDR3 spans 16 residues. Germline V gene sequence: CDR1 SGHVS, CDR2 FNYEAQ. The chain's CDR3 is CASSLLSGATNEKLFF. The CDR3 bases are TGTGCCAGCAGCTTGCTATCAGGTGCAACTAATGAAAAACTGTTTTTT. Using reference TRBV7-6 and TRBJ1-4 for the parts outside the CDR3, the full variable domain is GAGVSQSPRYKVTKRGQDVALRCDPISGHVSLYWYRQALGQGPEFLTYFNYEAQQDKSGLPNDRFSAERPEGSISTLTIQRTEQRDSAMYRCASSLLSGATNEKLFFGSGTQLSVL.

Written as DNA, the CDR3 is TGTGCCAGCAGAAAAAACCAAGAGACCCAGTACTTC. It specifies CASRKNQETQYF. The genes are TRBV27 and TRBJ2-5, with D uncertain. This CDR3 contains 12 residues. V was clipped by 6 bases and J by 0 bases, with 5 bases between them. The germline V gene has CDR1 MNHEY and CDR2 SMNVEV (reference sequence).

The rearrangement uses TRBV27 and TRBJ2-7; no reliable D call. The length of the CDR3 is 13 residues. The V gene lost 4 bases and the J gene lost 2 bases, with 9 bases spanning the gap. Per germline, CDR1 MNHEY and CDR2 SMNVEV (reference sequence). The chain's CDR3 is CASSSADTYEQYF. The DNA of the CDR3 is TGTGCCAGCAGTTCGGCGGATACCTACGAGCAGTACTTC.

The chain is built from TRBV30 and TRBJ2-5, with 8 bases lining up with TRBD2. J lost 1 base, V lost 3 bases, and 4 bases had no gene match. Germline V gene data show CDR1 as GTSNPN and CDR2 as SVGIG (reference sequence). The CDR3 totals 14 residues. CDR3 DNA sequence: TGTGCCTGGAGACGGGAGGGGACCCAAGAGACCCAGTACTTC. It specifies CAWRREGTQETQYF. The complete variable domain, with remaining parts taken from reference TRBV30 and TRBJ2-5, reads SQTIHQWPATLVQPVGSPLSLECTVEGTSNPNLYWYRQAAGRGLQLLFYSVGIGQISSEVPQNLSASRPQDRQFILSSKKLLLSDSGFYLCAWRREGTQETQYFGPGTRLLVL.

The chain is built from TRBV15 and TRBJ1-4, with 7 nucleotides matching TRBD1. Trimming took 0 bases from V and 5 from J; bases not matched to a gene: 6. The CDR3 totals 16 residues. Germline V lookup: CDR1 LNHNV, CDR2 YYDKDF (reference sequence). The DNA for the CDR3 is TGTGCCACCAGCAGAGATTACGGGACAGTAAATGAAAAACTGTTTTTT. Translated, it gives CATSRDYGTVNEKLFF.

The chain recombines TRBV7-2 with TRBJ1-5; D is possibly TRBD1 (5 bases). From germline, CDR1 is SGHTA and CDR2 FQGNSA. CDR3 length: 15 amino acids. The germline V and J ends were trimmed by 4 bases and 4 bases, with 14 bases remaining between them. In DNA form, the CDR3 reads TGTGCCAGCAGCTACGAGACGGAGGGGAATCAGCCCCAGCATTTT. Protein product: CASSYETEGNQPQHF.

V and J are TRBV20-1 and TRBJ1-2; 11 bases line up with TRBD1. Looked up from germline, CDR1 is DFQATT and CDR2 is SNEGSKA (reference sequence). The length of the CDR3 is 14 residues. With V trimmed by 5 bases and J by 7 bases, 9 bases remained unmatched. CDR3 sequence (DNA): TGCAGTGCTCGTACCGACGGGACAGGGGGTGGCTACACCTTC. It codes for CSARTDGTGGGYTF.

In its sample, this clonotype was seen a few times. The V call is TRBV4-2, the J call TRBJ2-7; 7 bases agree with TRBD2. The CDR3 is 14 amino acids. V lost 1 base to trimming and J lost 6 bases; unmatched junction nucleotides: 6. Germline CDR1 reads LGHNA; CDR2 reads YNFKEQ. The CDR3 DNA reads TGTGCCAGCAGCCAAGGGGGGGGTCAACGCGAGCAGTACTTC. Its translation is CASSQGGGQREQYF.

The chain carries TRBV5-1 and TRBJ2-5, with D perhaps matching TRBD2 (6 bases). Trimming left V 0 bases short and J 3 bases short, with 21 bases between. Germline assignment: CDR1 SGHRS and CDR2 YFSETQ. CDR3 size: 18 residues. The DNA for the CDR3 is TGCGCCAGCAGCTTGGCTGGGTCGAGCGGGTGGGAAAAAGAGACCCAGTACTTC. It is translated as CASSLAGSSGWEKETQYF. Full variable domain (missing parts from reference TRBV5-1 and TRBJ2-5): KAGVTQTPRYLIKTRGQQVTLSCSPISGHRSVSWYQQTPGQGLQFLFEYFSETQRNKGNFPGRFSGRQFSNSRSEMNVSTLELGDSALYLCASSLAGSSGWEKETQYFGPGTRLLVL.

The V gene is TRBV24-1, the J gene TRBJ2-3, with 16 bases lining up with TRBD2. Losses at the gene ends were 9 bases for V and 3 bases for J; bases not matched to a gene: 8. The CDR3 is made up of 17 amino acids. From germline, CDR1 is KGHDR and CDR2 SFDVKD. CDR3 loop: CATEGTSGRALTDTQYF. DNA of the CDR3: TGTGCCACCGAAGGGACTAGCGGGAGGGCCCTGACAGATACGCAGTATTTT.

The chain is built from TRBV6-2 or TRBV6-3 and TRBJ2-7, with 7 nucleotides matching TRBD1. The CDR3 length is 14 residues. Germline V gene data show CDR1 as MNHEY and CDR2 as SVGEGT. V dropped 5 bases and J dropped 7; count of bases not matched to a gene: 11. The CDR3 spells CASSQPPLQGEQYF. In DNA, the CDR3 is TGTGCCAGCAGTCAGCCCCCCCTACAGGGGGAGCAGTACTTC.

This clonotype was recorded once. V usage is TRBV6-2 or TRBV6-3 and J usage is TRBJ2-2; 10 nucleotides agree with TRBD2. Trimming removed 4 bases from V and 6 bases from J; junction bases left unmatched: 11. The CDR3 totals 17 residues. Germline CDR1 and CDR2: MNHEY and SVGEGT. DNA for the CDR3: TGTGCCAGCAGTTTCAGCGGGAGGGCTATTAGTCCCGGGGAGCTGTTTTTT. The encoded protein is CASSFSGRAISPGELFF.

This rearrangement joins TRBV6-5 to TRBJ1-1; 8 positions match TRBD1. J lost 8 bases, V lost 0 bases, and 11 bases had no gene match. Germline CDR1 is MNHEY and CDR2 is SVGAGI. The CDR3 is 16 amino acids. In DNA, the CDR3 is TGTGCCAGCAGTTACTCGATGGACAGGGACCGGAGGGAAGCTTTCTTT. This encodes CASSYSMDRDRREAFF.

The rearrangement links TRBV6-1 to TRBJ2-7; no clear D gene. CDR3 length: 13 residues. The germline V gene has CDR1 MNHNS and CDR2 SASEGT. V lost 2 bases and J 2 bases, leaving 7 bases between the germline ends. This CDR3 is CASSEIEAYEQYF. In DNA form, the CDR3 reads TGTGCCAGCAGTGAAATCGAAGCCTACGAGCAGTACTTC.